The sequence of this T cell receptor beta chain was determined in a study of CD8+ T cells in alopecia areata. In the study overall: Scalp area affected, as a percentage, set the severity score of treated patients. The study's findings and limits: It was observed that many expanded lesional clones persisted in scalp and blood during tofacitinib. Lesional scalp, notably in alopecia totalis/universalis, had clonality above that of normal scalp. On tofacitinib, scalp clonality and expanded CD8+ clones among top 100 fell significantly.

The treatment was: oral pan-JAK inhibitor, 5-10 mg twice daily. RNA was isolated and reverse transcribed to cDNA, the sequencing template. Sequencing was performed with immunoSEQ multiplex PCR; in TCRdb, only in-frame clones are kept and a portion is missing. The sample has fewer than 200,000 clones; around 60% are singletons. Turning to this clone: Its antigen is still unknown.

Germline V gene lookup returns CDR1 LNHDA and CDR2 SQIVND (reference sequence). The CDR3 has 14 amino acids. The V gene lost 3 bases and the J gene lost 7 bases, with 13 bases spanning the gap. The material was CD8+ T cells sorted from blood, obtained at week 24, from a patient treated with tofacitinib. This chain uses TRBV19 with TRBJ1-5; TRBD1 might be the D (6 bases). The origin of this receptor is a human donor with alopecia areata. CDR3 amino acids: CASSIGGGSQPQHF. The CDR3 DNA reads TGTGCCAGTAGTATTGGTGGGGGCAGCCAGCCCCAGCATTTT.